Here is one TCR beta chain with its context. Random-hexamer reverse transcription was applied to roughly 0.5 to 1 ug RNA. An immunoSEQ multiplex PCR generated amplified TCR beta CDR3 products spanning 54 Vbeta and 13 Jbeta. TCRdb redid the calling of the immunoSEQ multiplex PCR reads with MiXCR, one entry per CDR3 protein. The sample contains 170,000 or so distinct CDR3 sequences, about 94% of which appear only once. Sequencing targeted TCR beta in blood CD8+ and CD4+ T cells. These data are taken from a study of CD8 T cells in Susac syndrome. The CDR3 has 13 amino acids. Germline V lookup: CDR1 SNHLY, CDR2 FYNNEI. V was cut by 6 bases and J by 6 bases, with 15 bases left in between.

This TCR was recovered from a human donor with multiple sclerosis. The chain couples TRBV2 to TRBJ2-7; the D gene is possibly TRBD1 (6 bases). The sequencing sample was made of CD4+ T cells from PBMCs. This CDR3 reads CASSARTAGEQYF. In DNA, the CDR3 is TGTGCCAGCAGCGCCCGGACAGCCGGCGAGCAGTACTTC.